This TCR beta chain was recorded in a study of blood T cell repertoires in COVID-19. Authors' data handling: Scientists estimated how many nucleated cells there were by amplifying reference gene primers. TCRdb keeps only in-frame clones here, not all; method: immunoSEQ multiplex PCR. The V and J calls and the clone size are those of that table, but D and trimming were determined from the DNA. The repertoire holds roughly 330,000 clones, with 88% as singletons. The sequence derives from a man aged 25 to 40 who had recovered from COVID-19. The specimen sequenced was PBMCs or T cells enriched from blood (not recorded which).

The CDR3 here is CASSSNTGQGSYEQYF. Here the CDR3 DNA reads TGTGCCAGCAGCTCTAATACGGGACAGGGATCCTACGAGCAGTACTTC. The chain uses TRBV7-6 and TRBJ2-7, with 9 nucleotides matching TRBD1. Germline V CDR1 and CDR2: SGHVS, FNYEAQ. CDR3 length equals 16 residues. J lost 1 base, V lost 4 bases, and 8 bases had no gene match.